The 15 T cell receptor beta chains given below trace back to one sample, sequenced in a study of PD-1 blockade in classical Hodgkin lymphoma. Time point: cycle 4 day 1 (C4D1), after 6 weeks of nivolumab. Autologous stem cell transplantation was followed by relapse in every patient, and brentuximab vedotin exposure varied. This table comes from immunoSEQ multiplex PCR, and its TCRdb copy is limited to in-frame clones, with some not included. The sample carries about 21,000 clones, 85% recorded once. Sequencing used peripheral blood mononuclear cells (PBMCs), obtained before the fourth cycle of nivolumab. All receptors derive from a human donor with classical Hodgkin lymphoma.

This chain uses TRBV19 with TRBJ1-2; TRBD1 aligns across 9 bases. V lost 3 bases and J lost 4; bases outside the gene matches: 6. Germline assignment: CDR1 LNHDA and CDR2 SQIVND (reference sequence). This CDR3 is built from 15 residues. CDR3 nucleotide sequence: TGTGCCAGTAGTATTTTTGGGACAGGGACCTATGGCTACACCTTC. It is translated as CASSIFGTGTYGYTF.

V and J are TRBV5-1 and TRBJ2-7; 10 bases are a match to TRBD2. The CDR3 totals 15 residues. Germline V gene sequence: CDR1 SGHRS, CDR2 YFSETQ. Trimming removed 2 bases from V and 2 bases from J; junction bases left unmatched: 4. CDR3 bases: TGCGCCAGCAGCTTCGGGACTAGCGAAACCTACGAGCAGTACTTC. It yields the protein CASSFGTSETYEQYF.

For this clone: One end of the junction is discordant with germline, which a read error may explain. The chain joins TRBV6-1 to TRBJ2-4; D is unclear. This CDR3 region has 16 residues. The germline V gene has CDR1 MNHNS and CDR2 SASEGT. The CDR3 region has the DNA TGTGCCAGCACTGAAAGTCCCCTCGTAGCCAAAAACATTCAGTACTTC. This translates into CASTESPLVAKNIQYF.

This sequence joins TRBV28 and TRBJ2-2; TRBD1 might be the D (5 bases). Looked up from germline, CDR1 is MDHEN and CDR2 is SYDVKM. Trimming took off 2 bases at V and 6 bases at J, with 7 bases between the two ends. This CDR3 is built from 13 residues. The CDR3 is CASSLVGAGELFF. CDR3 nucleotide sequence: TGTGCCAGCAGTTTAGTAGGGGCCGGGGAGCTGTTTTTT. Combining the CDR3 with reference TRBV28 and TRBJ2-2 gives the whole variable domain DVKVTQSSRYLVKRTGEKVFLECVQDMDHENMFWYRQDPGLGLRLIYFSYDVKMKEKGDIPEGYSVSREKKERFSLILESASTNQTSMYLCASSLVGAGELFFGEGSRLTVL.

This sequence joins TRBV19 and TRBJ1-6; 10 bases match TRBD1. Losses at the gene ends were 5 bases for V and 10 bases for J; bases not matched to a gene: 5. Germline V gene lookup returns CDR1 LNHDA and CDR2 SQIVND (reference sequence). There are 14 residues in the CDR3. In DNA form, the CDR3 reads TGTGCCAGTAGTCCGACAGGGGGCGCATCACCCCTCCACTTT. Translation gives CASSPTGGASPLHF.

The chain is built from TRBV7-9 and TRBJ2-5; 7 nucleotides match TRBD2. Germline loops: CDR1 SEHNR, CDR2 FQNEAQ (reference sequence). Trimming cost V 5 bases and J 2 bases; bases outside gene matches: 14. This CDR3 comprises 17 residues. CDR3 in amino acids: CASSLPRRAGLQETQYF. The CDR3 DNA sequence: TGTGCCAGCAGCCTACCCCGAAGAGCGGGGTTACAAGAGACCCAGTACTTC. Based on the CDR3 plus reference TRBV7-9 and TRBJ2-5, the full variable domain is DTGVSQNPRHKITKRGQNVTFRCDPISEHNRLYWYRQTLGQGPEFLTYFQNEAQLEKSRLLSDRFSAERPKGSFSTLEIQRTEQGDSAMYLCASSLPRRAGLQETQYFGPGTRLLVL.

V usage is TRBV5-4 and J usage is TRBJ1-1; 7 bases align to TRBD1. V lost 6 bases, J lost 0 bases, and 8 bases stayed unmatched. Germline lookup yields CDR1 SGHNT and CDR2 YYREEE (reference sequence). The CDR3 is 15 residues long. The CDR3 DNA sequence: TGTGCCAGCAAACCGGACAGGAGCATGAACACTGAAGCTTTCTTT. This translates into CASKPDRSMNTEAFF.

The rearrangement links TRBV14 to TRBJ2-7; no clear D gene. Germline lookup yields CDR1 SGHDN and CDR2 FVKESK. This CDR3 comprises 15 residues. V dropped 0 bases and J dropped 2 bases, with 11 bases sitting between them. For the CDR3, the DNA is TGTGCCAGCAGCCAAGATTCAATAGGAGCCTACGAGCAGTACTTC. Translation: CASSQDSIGAYEQYF.

V and J are TRBV4-1 and TRBJ2-1; tentatively, D is TRBD1 or TRBD2 (7 bases each). Trimming left V 1 base short and J 5 bases short, with 18 bases between. This CDR3 has 17 amino acids. Germline assignment: CDR1 MGHRA and CDR2 YSYEKL. The CDR3 is CASSQGGGQGQNNEQFF. DNA for the CDR3: TGCGCCAGCAGCCAAGGGGGAGGGCAGGGACAGAACAATGAGCAGTTCTTC.

The J gene is TRBJ1-4, the V gene TRBV19; 7 bases map to TRBD1. Germline V gene lookup returns CDR1 LNHDA and CDR2 SQIVND (reference sequence). The CDR3 is 15 residues long. V dropped 11 bases and J dropped 4; count of bases not matched to a gene: 13. CDR3 loop: CASRDSPNVNEKLFF. The CDR3 region has the DNA TGTGCCTCCAGGGACAGCCCCAACGTTAATGAAAAACTGTTTTTT.

The V gene is TRBV6-5, the J gene TRBJ2-3; 7 bases map to TRBD2. The V gene end was trimmed by 6 bases and the J gene end by 7 bases; junction bases not matched to a gene: 10. The CDR3 spans 14 residues. Germline loops: CDR1 MNHEY, CDR2 SVGAGI. The CDR3 region is CASRTGGNSYTQYF. DNA for the CDR3: TGTGCCAGCAGAACGGGGGGTAATTCGTATACGCAGTATTTT.

V usage is TRBV7-9 and J usage is TRBJ1-2; 8 bases line up with TRBD1. Germline-derived CDR1 and CDR2 are SEHNR and FQNEAQ (reference sequence). The CDR3 covers 13 residues. The J segment lost 5 bases and the V segment lost 6 bases, leaving 5 bases of the junction unmatched. The CDR3 loop reads CASSGQGAYGYTF. The DNA for the CDR3 is TGTGCCAGCAGTGGCCAGGGGGCTTATGGCTACACCTTC.

The chain couples TRBV2 to TRBJ2-1, with TRBD2 identical over 7 bases. Germline V lookup: CDR1 SNHLY, CDR2 FYNNEI. The ends lost 0 bases at V and 4 bases at J; junction bases unmatched: 18. CDR3 size: 20 residues. DNA for the CDR3: TGTGCCAGCAGTGAAGCGCAAGGCGGGAGTCCCACCCTCTTTTACAATGAGCAGTTCTTC. The encoded protein is CASSEAQGGSPTLFYNEQFF.

The chain couples TRBV4-1 to TRBJ2-5; D unclear. The CDR3 contains 14 residues. Trimming removed 0 bases from V and 0 bases from J, with 5 bases in between. The germline V gene has CDR1 MGHRA and CDR2 YSYEKL. The CDR3 reads CASSQEMYQETQYF. The CDR3 DNA sequence: TGCGCCAGCAGCCAAGAGATGTACCAAGAGACCCAGTACTTC.

CDR3 nucleotide sequence: TGTGCCAGTAGTGTCCGGGACAGGGGCACCTACGAGCAGTACTTC. It codes for CASSVRDRGTYEQYF. The V call is TRBV19, the J call TRBJ2-7; 10 nucleotides line up with TRBD1. J was trimmed by 2 bases and V by 5 bases; bases with no gene match: 6. The CDR3 covers 15 residues. Germline CDR1 and CDR2: LNHDA and SQIVND (reference sequence).